These T cell receptor beta chains were read from a single sample in a study of graft-versus-host responses after intestinal transplantation. Produced via immunoSEQ multiplex PCR; TCRdb's table is partial and in-frame only. The sample gives some 5,700 clones, about 30% of which show up once; about 33% is in the top ten. Sequenced material: alloreactive CD8+ T cells from a mixed lymphocyte reaction culture, taken before intestinal transplant. These receptors all come from a human patient who received an intestinal transplant. Both conserved end residues are part of each CDR3. D genes are given only for firm matches.

j_call d_call v_call cdr3_aa
TRBJ1-3 - TRBV7-9 CASGHSNPIYF
TRBJ2-1 TRBD2 TRBV29-1 CSASTSANEQFF
TRBJ2-7 TRBD2 TRBV2 CASSEYVAGPSYEQYF
TRBJ2-1 TRBD2 TRBV7-9 CASGAGTSGRHEQFF
TRBJ1-2 - TRBV5-4 CASSLVTKPDYGYTF
TRBJ1-4 TRBD1 TRBV6-5 CASSPRGTGPEKLFF
TRBJ1-1 - TRBV6-5 CASSYQGSMNTEAFF
TRBJ2-7 TRBD2 TRBV4-1 CASSWREGAYEQYF
TRBJ2-1 - TRBV27 CASGVLANEQFF
TRBJ2-7 TRBD2 TRBV2 CASSERLAGPLEQYF
TRBJ2-1 - TRBV6-5 CASGPGVWHEQFF
TRBJ1-3 TRBD1 TRBV5-1 CASSLDRGPGNTIYF
TRBJ2-1 - TRBV18 CASSSSPYNEQFF
TRBJ2-1 TRBD1 TRBV27 CASSPTGGSYNEQFF
TRBJ1-1 - TRBV19 CASRWRGSAEAFF